These 22 T cell receptor beta chains came from one sample sequenced in a study of OX40 agonist ivuxolimab in advanced cancers. The protocol was immunoSEQ multiplex PCR, while the TCRdb copy is restricted to in-frame clones and leaves out a portion. This sample carries more than 55,000 clones, approximately 85% of them seen once, and the ten largest clones take approximately 10%. The input for sequencing was CD4+ or CD8+ T cells sorted from blood, taken in a trial of the OX40 agonist ivuxolimab. The receptors here all came from an adult with an advanced solid tumor such as melanoma, head and neck, liver or kidney cancer.

The V and J genes are TRBV28 and TRBJ2-3, with TRBD2 matching over 11 bases. The CDR3 extends over 17 amino acids. The trim removed 3 bases at V and 2 bases at J, leaving 7 bases unmatched. Germline V gene data show CDR1 as MDHEN and CDR2 as SYDVKM. The CDR3 DNA sequence: TGTGCCAGCAGTTTCTCTAGCGGGAGGATGGACACAGATACGCAGTATTTT. Translation gives CASSFSSGRMDTDTQYF.

This chain links TRBV19 with TRBJ1-5; no firm D call. The V end lost 5 bases, the J end lost 4 bases, and 15 bases lay between the germline ends. This CDR3 spans 15 amino acids. CDR1 and CDR2 from the germline V gene are LNHDA and SQIVND (reference sequence). The CDR3 sequence is CASSDRSYKNQPQHF. The CDR3 coding sequence is TGTGCCAGTAGTGACCGATCCTACAAAAATCAGCCCCAGCATTTT. Full variable domain (outside the CDR3, taken from reference TRBV19 and TRBJ1-5): DGGITQSPKYLFRKEGQNVTLSCEQNLNHDAMYWYRQDPGQGLRLIYYSQIVNDFQKGDIAEGYSVSREKKESFPLTVTSAQKNPTAFYLCASSDRSYKNQPQHFGDGTRLSIL.

The V call is TRBV6-5, the J call TRBJ2-7, with 13 bases identical to TRBD2. V shed 6 bases and J 0 bases; nucleotides not matched to a gene: 2. The CDR3 sequence is 15 residues long. The germline gives CDR1 MNHEY, CDR2 SVGAGI. This CDR3 is CASRRTSGSSYEQYF. In nucleotides, the CDR3 is TGTGCCAGCAGGAGGACTAGCGGGAGCTCCTACGAGCAGTACTTC.

The chain uses TRBV7-8 and TRBJ1-1; maybe TRBD1 (6 bases). Germline CDR1 is SGHVS and CDR2 is FQNEAQ. Trimming removed 2 bases from V and 5 bases from J, with 12 bases in between. The CDR3 covers 14 residues. The CDR3 nucleotides read TGTGCCAGCAGCTTAAATGCAGGGGTTACTGAAGCTTTCTTT. This gives the protein CASSLNAGVTEAFF.

This sequence joins TRBV7-6 and TRBJ2-7; D is perhaps TRBD1 or TRBD2 (5 bases each). Trimming left V 1 base short and J 1 base short, with 14 bases between. The V gene's germline CDR1 is SGHVS and CDR2 FNYEAQ. The CDR3 is made up of 16 amino acids. CDR3 DNA: TGTGCCAGCAGCTTAGGGGGCGGGCGGCTTTCCTACGAGCAGTACTTC. Its protein is CASSLGGGRLSYEQYF.

This clone was seen only once. The V call is TRBV6-5, the J call TRBJ2-7; a weak D match, TRBD2 (7 bases). Germline V gene lookup returns CDR1 MNHEY and CDR2 SVGAGI. V lost 9 bases and J 3 bases, leaving 15 bases between the germline ends. This CDR3 comprises 13 residues. CDR3 amino acids: CASKGGGIYEQYF. CDR3 nucleotides: TGTGCCAGTAAGGGAGGGGGAATCTACGAGCAGTACTTC.

V is TRBV7-9 and J is TRBJ2-5, with D uncertain. Trimming took 1 base from V and 4 from J, leaving 7 bases between them. CDR1 is SEHNR, CDR2 FQNEAQ, per germline (reference sequence). The CDR3 covers 13 residues. The CDR3: CASSLVSRETQYF. As DNA, the CDR3 is TGTGCCAGCAGCTTAGTTTCTAGAGAGACCCAGTACTTC.

The chain couples TRBV11-1 to TRBJ2-5; 7 positions match TRBD1. The J segment lost 5 bases and the V segment lost 3 bases, leaving 6 bases of the junction unmatched. Germline loops: CDR1 SGHAT, CDR2 FQDESV (reference sequence). The CDR3 has 14 amino acids. The DNA of the CDR3 is TGTGCCAGCAGCTTCCGACAGGGTGTGGAGACCCAGTACTTC. Amino acid sequence: CASSFRQGVETQYF.

This clone turned up a few times. The chain has TRBV6-6 and TRBJ1-2; 7 bases match TRBD1. Losses at the gene ends were 6 bases for V and 8 bases for J; bases not matched to a gene: 6. From germline, CDR1 is MNHNY and CDR2 SVGAGI (reference sequence). The CDR3 is 12 amino acids. The CDR3 DNA sequence: TGTGCCAGCAGCCATAGAGGGGGCGGCTACACCTTC. Protein product: CASSHRGGGYTF.

The rearrangement uses TRBV7-6 and TRBJ2-6; tentative D call: TRBD2 (6 bases). The V and J ends lost 8 bases and 0 bases respectively, with 11 bases between them. Germline V gives CDR1 SGHVS, CDR2 FNYEAQ. The CDR3 is 15 amino acids. DNA of the CDR3: TGTGCCAGCGGTAGCGGAAGCTCTGGGGCCAACGTCCTGACTTTC. Its translation is CASGSGSSGANVLTF.

This chain connects TRBV11-3 to TRBJ2-1; 13 nucleotides match TRBD2. Germline CDR1 reads SGHNT; CDR2 reads YENEEA. CDR3 size: 16 residues. V was clipped by 3 bases and J by 8 bases; unmatched bases: 7. CDR3 DNA sequence: TGTGCCAGCAGCTTCGAAGGGACTAGCGGGATAGATGAGCAGTTCTTC. Translated, it gives CASSFEGTSGIDEQFF.

The chain recombines TRBV5-5 with TRBJ1-2; 7 bases are shared with TRBD1. The CDR3 is 15 amino acids. Germline V gene data show CDR1 as SGHKS and CDR2 as YYEKEE (reference sequence). The V gene end was trimmed by 1 base and the J gene end by 7 bases; junction bases not matched to a gene: 10. CDR3 amino acids: CASSLRPGQLTGYTF. The CDR3 nucleotides read TGTGCCAGCAGCTTGCGTCCGGGACAGCTCACTGGCTACACCTTC.

This clone has just one count. The chain links TRBV28 to TRBJ2-7; 13 positions agree with TRBD2. CDR3 size: 16 residues. V lost 2 bases to trimming and J lost 6 bases; unmatched junction nucleotides: 7. Germline V gives CDR1 MDHEN, CDR2 SYDVKM. CDR3 bases: TGTGCCAGCAGTTTAATAGGACTAGCGGGAGTCGGCGAGCAGTACTTC. Translation gives CASSLIGLAGVGEQYF.

The rearrangement links TRBV5-1 to TRBJ2-5; 8 bases are a match to TRBD1. Germline values: CDR1 SGHRS, CDR2 YFSETQ. The CDR3 loop spans 14 amino acids. After removal of 3 bases from V and 4 bases from J, the junction contained 5 bases not matched to a gene. CDR3 loop: CASSYKTGAETQYF. The CDR3 nucleotides are TGCGCCAGCAGCTATAAGACAGGGGCAGAGACCCAGTACTTC.

This clone was seen a handful of times. J is TRBJ2-7 and V is TRBV7-2; no firm D call. CDR3 size: 12 residues. Trimming pared 1 base from V and 4 bases from J, leaving 5 bases between. Germline CDR1 and CDR2: SGHTA and FQGNSA. CDR3 nucleotide sequence: TGTGCCAGCAGCTTAGGCATGTACGAGCAGTACTTC. Translation gives CASSLGMYEQYF.

This clone occurred once. As DNA, the CDR3 is TGTGCCAGCAGCGTAGATTGGGAGACCCAGTACTTC. This translates into CASSVDWETQYF. The chain recombines TRBV9 with TRBJ2-5; D gene uncertain. Trimming removed 0 bases at V and 5 bases at J, with 5 bases between. The germline V gene has CDR1 SGDLS and CDR2 YYNGEE. There are 12 residues in the CDR3. Supplemented by reference TRBV9 and TRBJ2-5, the full variable domain reads DSGVTQTPKHLITATGQRVTLRCSPRSGDLSVYWYQQSLDQGLQFLIQYYNGEERAKGNILERFSAQQFPDLHSELNLSSLELGDSALYFCASSVDWETQYFGPGTRLLVL.

The chain recombines TRBV11-2 with TRBJ2-4, with D unclear. The CDR3 contains 13 residues. V dropped 5 bases and J dropped 5 bases, with 10 bases sitting between them. Germline V gives CDR1 SGHAT, CDR2 FQNNGV. The CDR3 coding sequence is TGTGCCAGCAGCACCTTACCTCAAAACATTCAGTACTTC. It codes for CASSTLPQNIQYF.

The J gene is TRBJ1-1, the V gene TRBV18; D not resolved. The CDR3 consists of 13 residues. Deletions cut 2 bases from V and 0 bases from J, with 4 bases between. Germline V gives CDR1 KGHSH, CDR2 LQKENI. CDR3: CASSPGMNTEAFF. CDR3 nucleotides: TGTGCCAGCTCACCAGGGATGAACACTGAAGCTTTCTTT.

This chain joins TRBV9 and TRBJ1-1; no clear D gene. Trimming took off 3 bases at V and 2 bases at J, with 14 bases between the two ends. Germline V CDR1 and CDR2: SGDLS, YYNGEE. The CDR3 spans 15 residues. The CDR3 DNA reads as TGTGCCAGCAGCGCACACACGAGCCTTAACACTGAAGCTTTCTTT. This sequence encodes CASSAHTSLNTEAFF.

This chain links TRBV4-3 with TRBJ2-1; tentatively, D is TRBD2 (5 bases). Germline assignment: CDR1 LGHNA and CDR2 YSLEER. With 4 bases removed from V and 4 bases from J, the gap between germline ends came to 17 bases. The CDR3 is 16 amino acids. The CDR3 sequence: CASSLLLAATYNEQFF. The DNA for the CDR3 is TGCGCCAGCAGCCTACTTCTAGCAGCAACATACAATGAGCAGTTCTTC.

This sequence joins TRBV4-2 and TRBJ2-7, with TRBD2 matching over 7 bases. The CDR3 runs to 15 residues. CDR1 is LGHNA, CDR2 YNFKEQ, per germline. The ends lost 0 bases at V and 2 bases at J; junction bases unmatched: 4. CDR3 in DNA: TGTGCCAGCAGCCAAGAGATTGGACTAGCCTACGAGCAGTACTTC. Its translation is CASSQEIGLAYEQYF.

This clone has only a few counts. The rearrangement uses TRBV18 and TRBJ1-1; TRBD1 aligns across 11 bases. Losses at the gene ends were 5 bases for V and 8 bases for J; bases not matched to a gene: 4. Germline lookup yields CDR1 KGHSH and CDR2 LQKENI. The CDR3 length is 13 residues. The CDR3 DNA sequence: TGTGCCAGCTCAGAGGGACAGGGGGAGGAAGCTTTCTTT. Protein product: CASSEGQGEEAFF.